This TCR beta chain was found in a study of T-cell memory formation after mild COVID-19 (dated by TCRdb to 2020 to 2023). About the study as a whole: Most TCR sequence clusters were specific to one of the two donors. The cohort comprised two young, previously healthy adult volunteers, one female and one male. In two donors, T-cell clones that expanded and contracted after mild COVID-19 were followed by sequencing TCRalpha and TCRbeta repertoires longitudinally.

In its sample, this clonotype was seen many times. It lacks a known antigen. Base qualities are not recorded, but no much larger clone differs from it by a single base. PBMCs were isolated by Ficoll-Paque density gradient centrifugation. TCRdb records Illumina NovaSeq 6000 as the sequencer. TCRalpha and TCRbeta cDNA libraries were constructed by 5'RACE with constant-segment primers, with sample barcodes and unique molecular identifiers being introduced. RNA was extracted from every sample with Trizol reagent. Library amplification was performed in two PCR steps, and a second sample barcode and Illumina TruSeq adapters were introduced in the second step. Libraries were sequenced on an Illumina NovaSeq with 2 x 150 bp paired-end reads. As for how the authors treated the data: Reads were demultiplexed and collapsed into UMI-guided consensus sequences with migec v1.2.7. Using mixcr v2.1.11, the UMI consensuses were aligned to TRA and TRB V and J templates and assembled into clonotypes. Clonotypes were classified as expanded or contracted when called significant by both edgeR and NoisET, with noise models trained on biological replicates. edgeR calls used a false discovery rate-adjusted p below 0.01 and a log2 fold-change threshold of 1. As an exploratory analysis of dynamics, max-normalized trajectories of the 1000 most abundant clonotypes were examined by PCA with hierarchical clustering. Separately sequenced CD4+ and CD8+ repertoires were used to assign the CD4 or CD8 phenotype of responding clones. TCRdb handled the public reads itself, with Q25 trimming in fastp and clone calling in MiXCR, and kept productive beta chains. Identical CDR3 proteins give one entry, which carries the most common genes and DNA. TCRdb, not the authors, supplied the V and J calls. A total of some 120,000 distinct CDR3 sequences appear in this sample, 5% to 6.5% of them only once. The ten largest clones take up about 2.2% of the sample.

At the junction V is shortened by 6 bases and J by 7 bases, with 13 bases in between. Taken from cysteine to phenylalanine, the CDR3 has 13 residues. Only the CDR3 portion is preserved as DNA: 39 bases, with reading frame beginning at the first base. CDR1 and CDR2, per the germline V gene (reference sequence), are MNHEY and SMNVEV. What the work shows at the level of the full study, not this receptor alone: SARS-CoV-2 specificity of the second-wave clones peaking on day 37 was not confirmed. Only two mild cases were covered in the study, and larger cohorts including severe cases with pre-infection samples were considered necessary. Contracting CD4+ clones were located mainly in the CM and EM memory subsets, whereas CD8+ clones were found to be enriched in EMRA. Some responding clones were found in pre-infection memory, which suggests that pre-existing cross-reactive memory T cells took part in the SARS-CoV-2 response. Balanced CD4/CD8 phenotypes were observed for clones contracting from day 15 to 85, whereas a bias towards CD4+ was observed for a second wave of clones expanding from day 15 to 37.

This TCR came from an adult woman who had mild COVID-19 (a few samples of this study predate the infection). The sample titles of this study are shuffled in the database, so cell type and time point are left out; the donor was told from shared clones. Specimen: PBMCs or a T cell subset sorted from them (not recorded which). The chain is made from TRBV27 and TRBJ2-1; TRBD1 could be the D gene, as 6 bases match. The CDR3 protein: CASRPGHLNEQFF. The nucleotide sequence reads TGTGCCAGCAGACCGGGACACCTAAATGAGCAGTTCTTC.